Sequencing of this T cell receptor (beta chain) was carried out in a study of shared clonotypes between healthy human individuals. Study overall: Each donor's CD4 naive and CD4 memory cells filled three plates apiece, CD8 naive two, and CD8 memory one. Study-wide points: A generally larger estimated richness was seen in naive subsets than in memory subsets. Non-shared clonotypes displayed generation probabilities falling below those of clonotypes present in all four donors.

Regarding this clone: Its antigen is currently unknown.

It was CD45RO-negative cells, positively selected for CCR7, that made up naive CD8 cells, with terminally differentiated effector memory CD45RA+ cells excluded. CDR3 length equals 13 residues. V lost 4 bases and J lost 8; bases outside the gene matches: 6. CDR1 and CDR2 from the germline V gene are SGHNT and YYREEE (reference sequence). Using approximately 200 ng DNA, around 30,000 T cell genomes, the sorted-subset replicate PCRs were run. Using immunoSEQ multiplex PCR, the repertoire was profiled, and TCRdb retains in-frame clones only, with some absent. The sample has about 2.2 million clones, 93% seen once.

V and J are TRBV5-4 and TRBJ2-1; 7 nucleotides align to TRBD2. The sequenced sample was naive CD8+ T cells from PBMCs. The receptor's source is a man aged 18 to 30 in good health. Some clones in this sample may be carry-over from other donors' samples. CDR3 loop: CASSPPLADEQFF. The CDR3 nucleotides read TGTGCCAGCAGCCCGCCCCTAGCGGATGAGCAGTTCTTC.